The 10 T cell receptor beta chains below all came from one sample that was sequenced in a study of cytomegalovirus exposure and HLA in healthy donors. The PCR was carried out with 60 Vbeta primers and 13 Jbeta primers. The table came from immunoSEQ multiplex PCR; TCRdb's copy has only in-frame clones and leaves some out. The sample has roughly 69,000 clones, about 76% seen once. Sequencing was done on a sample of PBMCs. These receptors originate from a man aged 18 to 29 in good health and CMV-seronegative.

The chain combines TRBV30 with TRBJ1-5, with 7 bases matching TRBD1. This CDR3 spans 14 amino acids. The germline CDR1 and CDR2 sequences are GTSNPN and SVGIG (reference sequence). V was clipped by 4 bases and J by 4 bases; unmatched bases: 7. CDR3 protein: CAWNMGQLNQPQHF. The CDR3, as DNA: TGTGCCTGGAATATGGGACAGTTGAATCAGCCCCAGCATTTT.

The CDR3 DNA sequence: TGCAGCGTTGCCGGAGATACGCAGTATTTT. Its translation is CSVAGDTQYF. The gene calls are TRBV29-1 and TRBJ2-3; D unclear. Deletions cut 4 bases from V and 5 bases from J, with 4 bases between. The CDR3 contains 10 residues. The germline gives CDR1 SQVTM, CDR2 ANQGSEA.

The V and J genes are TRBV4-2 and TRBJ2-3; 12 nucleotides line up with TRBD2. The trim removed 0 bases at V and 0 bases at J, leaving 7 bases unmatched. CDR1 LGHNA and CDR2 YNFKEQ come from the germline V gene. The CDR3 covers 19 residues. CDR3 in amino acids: CASSQDLTSGGTSTDTQYF. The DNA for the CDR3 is TGTGCCAGCAGCCAAGATCTTACTAGCGGGGGGACTAGCACAGATACGCAGTATTTT.

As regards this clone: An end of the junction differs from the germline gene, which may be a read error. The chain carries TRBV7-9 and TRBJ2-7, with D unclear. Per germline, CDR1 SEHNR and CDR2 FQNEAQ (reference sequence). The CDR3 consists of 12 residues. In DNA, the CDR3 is TGTTCCAGCAGCCCTAACCTTTACGAGCAGTACTTC. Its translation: CSSSPNLYEQYF.

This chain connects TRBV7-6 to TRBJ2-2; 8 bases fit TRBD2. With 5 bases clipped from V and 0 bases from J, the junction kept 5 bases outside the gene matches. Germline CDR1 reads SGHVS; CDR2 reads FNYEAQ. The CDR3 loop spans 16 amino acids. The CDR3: CASSPRLASNTGELFF. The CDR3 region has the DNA TGTGCCAGCAGCCCAAGACTAGCGTCGAACACCGGGGAGCTGTTTTTT.

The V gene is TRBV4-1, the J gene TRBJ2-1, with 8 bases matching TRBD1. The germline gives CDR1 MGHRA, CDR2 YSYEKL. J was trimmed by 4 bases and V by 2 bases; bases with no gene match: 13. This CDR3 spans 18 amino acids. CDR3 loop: CASSQMGDRLGSYNEQFF. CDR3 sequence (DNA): TGCGCCAGCAGCCAAATGGGGGACAGGCTGGGTTCTTACAATGAGCAGTTCTTC.

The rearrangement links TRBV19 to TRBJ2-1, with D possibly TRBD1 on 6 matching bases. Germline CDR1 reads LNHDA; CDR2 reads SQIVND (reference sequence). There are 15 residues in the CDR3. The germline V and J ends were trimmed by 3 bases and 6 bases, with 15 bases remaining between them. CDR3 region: CASSIDRLRGNEQFF. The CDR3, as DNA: TGTGCCAGTAGTATCGACAGGTTAAGAGGCAATGAGCAGTTCTTC.

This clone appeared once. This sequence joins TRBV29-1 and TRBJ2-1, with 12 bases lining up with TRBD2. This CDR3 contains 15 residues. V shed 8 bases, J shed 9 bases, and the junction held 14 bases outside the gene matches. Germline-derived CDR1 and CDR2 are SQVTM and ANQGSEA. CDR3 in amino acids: CSPGGLAGGFGEQFF. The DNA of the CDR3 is TGCAGCCCCGGGGGGCTAGCGGGGGGGTTCGGTGAGCAGTTCTTC.

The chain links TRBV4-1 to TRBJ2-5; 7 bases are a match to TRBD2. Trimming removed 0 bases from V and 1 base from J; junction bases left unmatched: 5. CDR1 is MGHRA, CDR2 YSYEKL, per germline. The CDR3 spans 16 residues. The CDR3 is CASSQDLGGGQETQYF. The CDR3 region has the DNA TGCGCCAGCAGCCAAGATCTTGGCGGGGGCCAAGAGACCCAGTACTTC.

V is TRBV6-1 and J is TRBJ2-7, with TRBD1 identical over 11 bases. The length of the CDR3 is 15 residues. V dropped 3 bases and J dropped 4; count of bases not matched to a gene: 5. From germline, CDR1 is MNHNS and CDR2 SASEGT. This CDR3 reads CASSEEGTGGYEQYF. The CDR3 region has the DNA TGTGCCAGCAGTGAGGAGGGGACAGGGGGATACGAGCAGTACTTC.